The 27 T cell receptor beta chains given below trace back to one sample, sequenced in a study of PD-1 blockade in mismatch repair-deficient tumors. Assay: immunoSEQ multiplex PCR; the TCRdb copy retains only in-frame clones and omits some. The sample lists 120,000 or so clones; roughly nine tenths were seen once. Specimen: peripheral blood, collected 44 weeks after starting pembrolizumab. The receptors shown here come from an adult with mismatch repair-deficient cancer.

CDR3 amino acids: CASSSPGQGELGNQPQHF. CDR3 in DNA: TGTGCCAGCAGTTCGCCGGGACAGGGGGAGCTTGGCAATCAGCCCCAGCATTTT. V and J are TRBV28 and TRBJ1-5; 11 bases are a match to TRBD1. Germline trimming cut 4 bases from V and 2 bases from J; bases unmatched to any gene: 10. The CDR3 is made up of 18 amino acids. From germline, CDR1 is MDHEN and CDR2 SYDVKM.

This sequence joins TRBV5-1 and TRBJ1-4; possibly TRBD1 for D (6 bases). The germline gives CDR1 SGHRS, CDR2 YFSETQ. Between the trimmed V and J ends, which lost 0 bases and 7 bases, there was a span of 16 bases. The CDR3 totals 16 residues. CDR3 DNA: TGCGCCAGCAGCTTGGCCCCTGGGGGGGCTGGTGAAAAACTGTTTTTT. This encodes CASSLAPGGAGEKLFF.

The gene calls are TRBV5-8 and TRBJ2-1, with 7 bases aligning to TRBD2. Germline lookup yields CDR1 SGHTS and CDR2 YDEGEE. J lost 8 bases, V lost 2 bases, and 7 bases had no gene match. The CDR3 consists of 14 residues. The CDR3 nucleotides read TGTGCCAGCAGCTTTTATGTGGGAGGGGATGAGCAGTTCTTC. It encodes CASSFYVGGDEQFF.

The V call is TRBV4-2, the J call TRBJ2-1, with 9 bases aligning to TRBD2. Per the germline V gene, CDR1 is LGHNA and CDR2 is YNFKEQ. The CDR3 runs 15 residues. The V gene end was trimmed by 4 bases and the J gene end by 6 bases; junction bases not matched to a gene: 7. The CDR3 spells CASSPGTSSVNEQFF. CDR3 in DNA: TGTGCCAGCAGCCCCGGGACTAGCAGTGTCAATGAGCAGTTCTTC.

The DNA for the CDR3 is TGCGCCAGCAGCCAAGAACCTAGCGGGAGCACCGGGGAGCTGTTTTTT. Translating it yields CASSQEPSGSTGELFF. V and J are TRBV4-3 and TRBJ2-2; the match to TRBD2 covers 10 bases. Trimming removed 0 bases from V and 4 bases from J; junction bases left unmatched: 2. Germline values: CDR1 LGHNA, CDR2 YSLEER. This CDR3 comprises 16 residues.

This clone was seen a single time. The chain recombines TRBV5-1 with TRBJ2-7, with TRBD2 matching 8 bases. The CDR3 length is 14 residues. CDR1 is SGHRS and CDR2 is YFSETQ in the germline V gene. The ends lost 2 bases at V and 2 bases at J; junction bases unmatched: 3. The CDR3 DNA follows: TGCGCCAGCAGCTTCCGGGGGGGCGCCTACGAGCAGTACTTC. This codes for CASSFRGGAYEQYF.

The genes are TRBV28 and TRBJ2-1, with TRBD2 as a possible D gene (5 bases). Germline CDR1 is MDHEN and CDR2 is SYDVKM. The length of the CDR3 is 14 residues. Trimming removed 1 base from V and 7 bases from J, with 11 bases in between. CDR3 nucleotide sequence: TGTGCCAGCAGTTTATACGGGAATCCAAATGAGCAGTTCTTC. Residues: CASSLYGNPNEQFF.

The table lists this clone with a few counts. This chain joins TRBV6-5 and TRBJ1-2, with D hard to call. V gave up 0 bases and J gave up 8 bases, with 10 bases separating them. The CDR3 consists of 13 residues. From germline, CDR1 is MNHEY and CDR2 SVGAGI. The CDR3 region is CASSYSQAGGYTF. Here the CDR3 DNA reads TGTGCCAGCAGTTACTCTCAGGCGGGCGGCTACACCTTC.

This chain links TRBV27 with TRBJ2-2; D unresolved. Germline CDR1 MNHEY, CDR2 SMNVEV (reference sequence). This CDR3 spans 15 amino acids. Trimming pared 6 bases from V and 0 bases from J, leaving 11 bases between. The CDR3: CASRPRRPNTGELFF. The CDR3, as DNA: TGTGCCAGCAGACCCCGAAGGCCGAACACCGGGGAGCTGTTTTTT.

The chain combines TRBV11-2 with TRBJ2-3; maybe TRBD2 (7 bases). Per germline, CDR1 SGHAT and CDR2 FQNNGV. The CDR3 has 17 residues. Trimming stripped 1 base from V and 6 bases from J, with 20 bases between. CDR3 sequence: CASSLANAGASEDTQYF. The CDR3 DNA follows: TGTGCCAGCAGCTTAGCGAATGCGGGGGCATCTGAGGATACGCAGTATTTT. The whole variable domain, filled in from reference TRBV11-2 and TRBJ2-3, reads EAGVAQSPRYKIIEKRQSVAFWCNPISGHATLYWYQQILGQGPKLLIQFQNNGVVDDSQLPKDRFSAERLKGVDSTLKIQPAKLEDSAVYLCASSLANAGASEDTQYFGPGTRLTVL.

The chain couples TRBV6-4 to TRBJ2-1; D not resolved. Germline V gene lookup returns CDR1 MRHNA and CDR2 SNTAGT. The CDR3 totals 14 residues. V was cut by 3 bases and J by 6 bases, with 12 bases left in between. The CDR3 nucleotides are TGTGCCAGCAGTGAGGACGCATACTCCAATGAGCAGTTCTTC. Translation gives CASSEDAYSNEQFF.

The chain carries TRBV19 and TRBJ1-3; TRBD1 matches at 8 bases. The CDR3 contains 17 residues. The V segment lost 3 bases and the J segment 3 bases; nucleotides outside the gene matches: 10. The germline V gene has CDR1 LNHDA and CDR2 SQIVND (reference sequence). The CDR3 is CASSIPPGQEGGNTIYF. The CDR3, as DNA: TGTGCCAGTAGTATCCCCCCGGGACAGGAGGGTGGAAACACCATATATTTT.

Comment on this clone: With a far larger clone one base away, a read error is the likely cause. The V and J genes are TRBV6-4 and TRBJ2-6; a weak D match, TRBD1 (5 bases). Germline loops: CDR1 MRHNA, CDR2 SNTAGT. CDR3 length: 15 residues. Trimming removed 3 bases from V and 0 bases from J, with 6 bases in between. The CDR3 loop is CASSEDSSGANVLTF. The CDR3 DNA sequence: TGTGCCAGCAGTGAAGACAGCTCTGGGGCCAACGTCCTGACTTTC.

This rearrangement joins TRBV30 to TRBJ2-5; TRBD1 matches at 8 bases. In germline, CDR1 is GTSNPN, CDR2 SVGIG (reference sequence). CDR3 length: 15 amino acids. CDR3 sequence reads: CARGTGGPRGETQYF. The DNA of the CDR3 is TGTGCTCGGGGTACAGGGGGACCGCGGGGAGAGACCCAGTACTTC.

The CDR3 DNA is TGCAGCGTCGCCGGGGAATCCCATGAGCAGTTCTTC. Residues: CSVAGESHEQFF. The V call is TRBV29-1, the J call TRBJ2-1; D is possibly TRBD2 (5 bases). Trimming cost V 6 bases and J 8 bases, with 14 bases left between them. Germline CDR1 reads SQVTM; CDR2 reads ANQGSEA. The CDR3 consists of 12 residues.

The chain uses TRBV7-6 and TRBJ1-1; 9 positions match TRBD1. CDR3 length: 16 amino acids. Germline V gene lookup returns CDR1 SGHVS and CDR2 FNYEAQ. The V and J ends lost 1 base and 0 bases, in that order; junction bases with no gene match: 3. The CDR3 region has the DNA TGTGCCAGCAGCTTAGGGGGGACAGGGATGAACACTGAAGCTTTCTTT. Encoded protein: CASSLGGTGMNTEAFF.

Concerning this clone: Other DNA sequences from this sample encode an identical CDR3 as well. The V and J genes are TRBV11-2 and TRBJ2-7; 7 nucleotides agree with TRBD2. This CDR3 comprises 14 residues. V was pared by 1 base and J by 4 bases, with 4 bases of the junction left unmatched. Germline CDR1 and CDR2: SGHAT and FQNNGV. DNA of the CDR3: TGTGCCAGCAGCTTAGTGGGGGGGAGTTACGAGCAGTACTTC. Translation gives CASSLVGGSYEQYF. The whole variable domain, filled in from reference TRBV11-2 and TRBJ2-7, reads EAGVAQSPRYKIIEKRQSVAFWCNPISGHATLYWYQQILGQGPKLLIQFQNNGVVDDSQLPKDRFSAERLKGVDSTLKIQPAKLEDSAVYLCASSLVGGSYEQYFGPGTRLTVT.

V gene TRBV13 combines with J gene TRBJ2-5, with TRBD2 identical over 16 bases. The germline CDR1 and CDR2 sequences are PRHDT and FYEKMQ (reference sequence). The CDR3 runs 16 residues. With V trimmed by 3 bases and J by 10 bases, 8 bases remained unmatched. The CDR3, as DNA: TGTGCCAGCAGCTTGAGCCGGGGACTAGCGGGAGGGGTCCAGTACTTC. Amino acid sequence: CASSLSRGLAGGVQYF.

The chain couples TRBV19 to TRBJ2-1, with TRBD2 matching over 7 bases. CDR1 and CDR2 (germline): LNHDA, SQIVND (reference sequence). V dropped 3 bases and J dropped 7; count of bases not matched to a gene: 15. This CDR3 has 17 residues. The CDR3 region is CASSIVMGEGRENEQFF. The CDR3 DNA reads as TGTGCCAGTAGTATTGTGATGGGGGAGGGACGAGAGAATGAGCAGTTCTTC.

The V and J genes are TRBV18 and TRBJ2-2, with no clear D. The CDR3 consists of 13 residues. Germline V gives CDR1 KGHSH, CDR2 LQKENI. Trimming took off 6 bases at V and 6 bases at J, with 11 bases between the two ends. The CDR3: CASSLGWAGELFF. The CDR3 region has the DNA TGTGCCAGCTCCCTCGGTTGGGCCGGGGAGCTGTTTTTT.

V usage is TRBV28 and J usage is TRBJ2-7, with D possibly being TRBD1 or TRBD2 (5 bases each). The V end lost 8 bases, the J end lost 2 bases, and 16 bases lay between the germline ends. CDR1 MDHEN and CDR2 SYDVKM come from the germline V gene. The CDR3 sequence is 14 residues long. In DNA, the CDR3 is TGTGCCAGCTCTTCGGGGCCTAGCCCCTACGAGCAGTACTTC. Translating gives CASSSGPSPYEQYF.

This clone was seen once. The J gene is TRBJ2-3, the V gene TRBV7-6; D call uncertain. V was clipped by 5 bases and J by 6 bases, with 18 bases between them. This CDR3 contains 15 residues. Germline CDR1 SGHVS, CDR2 FNYEAQ. This chain's CDR3 is CASSGRTEIRDTQYF. CDR3 nucleotides: TGTGCCAGCAGCGGTCGGACCGAAATCCGGGATACGCAGTATTTT.

Comment on this clone: The junction departs from germline at one end; a sequencing error may be responsible. The gene calls are TRBV7-7 and TRBJ2-2, with no clear D. This CDR3 has 14 residues. Germline-derived CDR1 and CDR2 are SSHAT and FNYEAQ (reference sequence). The CDR3 region is CASSLEFSTGELFF. The CDR3 nucleotides read TGTGCTAGCAGCTTAGAGTTCAGCACCGGGGAGCTGTTTTTT.

The chain combines TRBV9 with TRBJ1-1, with TRBD1 as a possible D gene (6 bases). The germline V gene encodes CDR1 SGDLS and CDR2 YYNGEE. This CDR3 has 12 residues. Trimming took off 4 bases at V and 8 bases at J, with 12 bases between the two ends. CDR3 sequence (DNA): TGTGCCAGCAGCAAACAGGACAGCGAAGCTTTCTTT. This codes for CASSKQDSEAFF. Using reference TRBV9 and TRBJ1-1 for the parts outside the CDR3, the full variable domain is DSGVTQTPKHLITATGQRVTLRCSPRSGDLSVYWYQQSLDQGLQFLIQYYNGEERAKGNILERFSAQQFPDLHSELNLSSLELGDSALYFCASSKQDSEAFFGQGTRLTVV.

The chain carries TRBV4-1 and TRBJ1-2, with TRBD1 matching 11 bases. Losses at the gene ends were 1 base for V and 5 bases for J; bases not matched to a gene: 9. The CDR3 extends over 17 amino acids. The V gene's germline CDR1 is MGHRA and CDR2 YSYEKL. The CDR3 bases are TGCGCCAGCAGCCAAGTGAGAGGACAGGGGGCGGGGTATGGCTACACCTTC. Amino acid sequence: CASSQVRGQGAGYGYTF.

The chain uses TRBV7-3 and TRBJ2-5; 8 bases align to TRBD2. J gave up 2 bases and V 0 bases, and 2 bases lay outside the gene matches. This CDR3 spans 15 amino acids. CDR1 is SGHTA and CDR2 is FQGTGA in the germline V gene. This CDR3 is CASSLTGGEQETQYF. CDR3 in DNA: TGTGCCAGCAGCTTAACCGGGGGGGAACAAGAGACCCAGTACTTC.

V is TRBV4-1 and J is TRBJ1-5; TRBD1 agrees at 7 bases. V lost 0 bases, J lost 10 bases, and 3 bases stayed unmatched. Germline V gene sequence: CDR1 MGHRA, CDR2 YSYEKL. This CDR3 is built from 13 residues. As DNA, the CDR3 is TGCGCCAGCAGCCAAGAATACAGGGGTCCCCAGCATTTT. Its protein product is CASSQEYRGPQHF.